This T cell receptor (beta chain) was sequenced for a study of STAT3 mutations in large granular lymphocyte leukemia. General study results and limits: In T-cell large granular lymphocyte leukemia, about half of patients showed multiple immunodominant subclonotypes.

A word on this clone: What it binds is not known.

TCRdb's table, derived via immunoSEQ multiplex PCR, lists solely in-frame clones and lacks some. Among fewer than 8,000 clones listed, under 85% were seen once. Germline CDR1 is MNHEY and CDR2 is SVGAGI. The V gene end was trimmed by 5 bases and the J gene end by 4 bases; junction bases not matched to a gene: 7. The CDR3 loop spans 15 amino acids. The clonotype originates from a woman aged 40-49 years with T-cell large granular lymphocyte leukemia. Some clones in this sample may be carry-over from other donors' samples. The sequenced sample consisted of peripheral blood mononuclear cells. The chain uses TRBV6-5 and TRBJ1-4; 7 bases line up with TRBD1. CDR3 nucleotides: TGTGCCAGCAGTCCCAGGGACAGCGGTAATGAAAAACTGTTTTTT. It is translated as CASSPRDSGNEKLFF.